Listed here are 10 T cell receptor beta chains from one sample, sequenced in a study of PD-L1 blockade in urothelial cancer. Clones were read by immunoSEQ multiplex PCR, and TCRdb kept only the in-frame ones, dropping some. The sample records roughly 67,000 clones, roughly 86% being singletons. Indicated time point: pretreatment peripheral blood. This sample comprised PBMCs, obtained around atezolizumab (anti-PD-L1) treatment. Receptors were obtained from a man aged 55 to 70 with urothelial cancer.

CDR3 nucleotide sequence: TGTGCCAGCAAGAGGCGGGACAGCCAAAACACTGAAGCTTTCTTT. This gives the protein CASKRRDSQNTEAFF. The V and J genes are TRBV2 and TRBJ1-1, with TRBD1 matching 7 bases. Per the germline V gene, CDR1 is SNHLY and CDR2 is FYNNEI. J lost 2 bases, V lost 7 bases, and 10 bases had no gene match. The CDR3 runs 15 residues.

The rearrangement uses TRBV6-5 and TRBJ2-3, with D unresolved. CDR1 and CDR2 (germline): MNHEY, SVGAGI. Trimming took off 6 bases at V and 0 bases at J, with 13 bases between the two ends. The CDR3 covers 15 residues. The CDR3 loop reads CASRARFSSTDTQYF. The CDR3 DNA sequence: TGTGCCAGCAGGGCGCGGTTTAGCAGCACAGATACGCAGTATTTT.

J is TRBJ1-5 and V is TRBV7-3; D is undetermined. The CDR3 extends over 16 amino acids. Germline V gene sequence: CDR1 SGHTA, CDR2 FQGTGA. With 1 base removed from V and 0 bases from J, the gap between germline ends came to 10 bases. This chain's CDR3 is CASSLNVPYSNQPQHF. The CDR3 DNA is TGTGCCAGCAGCTTAAATGTCCCTTATAGCAATCAGCCCCAGCATTTT.

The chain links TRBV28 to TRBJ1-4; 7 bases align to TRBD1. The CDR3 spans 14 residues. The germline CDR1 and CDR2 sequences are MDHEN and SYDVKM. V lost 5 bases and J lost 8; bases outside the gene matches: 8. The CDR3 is CASSPGGNWEKLFF. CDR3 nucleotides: TGTGCCAGCAGTCCAGGGGGGAATTGGGAAAAACTGTTTTTT.

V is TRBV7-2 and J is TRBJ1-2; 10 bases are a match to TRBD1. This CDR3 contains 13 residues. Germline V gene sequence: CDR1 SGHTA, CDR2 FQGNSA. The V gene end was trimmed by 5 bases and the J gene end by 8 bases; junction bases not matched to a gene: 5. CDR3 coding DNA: TGTGCCAGCAGCACGCGGACAGGGGGGGGCTACACCTTC. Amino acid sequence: CASSTRTGGGYTF.

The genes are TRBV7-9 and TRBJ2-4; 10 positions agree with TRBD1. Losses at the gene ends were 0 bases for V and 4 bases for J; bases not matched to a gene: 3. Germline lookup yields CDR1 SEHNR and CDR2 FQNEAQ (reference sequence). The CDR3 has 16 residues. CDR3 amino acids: CASSLAGTGVKNIQYF. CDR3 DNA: TGTGCCAGCAGCTTAGCGGGGACAGGGGTGAAAAACATTCAGTACTTC.

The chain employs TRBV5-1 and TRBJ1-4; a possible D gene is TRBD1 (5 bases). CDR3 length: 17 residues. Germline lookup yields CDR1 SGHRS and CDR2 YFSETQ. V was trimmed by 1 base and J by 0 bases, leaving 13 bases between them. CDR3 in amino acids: CASSLSPGRATNEKLFF. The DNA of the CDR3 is TGCGCCAGCAGCTTGAGTCCAGGGAGGGCAACTAATGAAAAACTGTTTTTT.

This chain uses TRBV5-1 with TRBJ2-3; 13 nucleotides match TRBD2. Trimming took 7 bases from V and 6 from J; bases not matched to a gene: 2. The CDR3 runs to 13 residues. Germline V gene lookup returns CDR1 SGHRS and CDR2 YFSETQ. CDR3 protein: CASRTSGGDTQYF. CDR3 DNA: TGCGCCAGCCGGACTAGCGGGGGTGATACGCAGTATTTT.

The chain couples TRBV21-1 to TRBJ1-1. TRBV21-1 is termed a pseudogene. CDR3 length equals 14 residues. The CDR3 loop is CASSEPSPNTEAFF. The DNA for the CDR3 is TGTGCCAGCAGCGAACCTAGCCCAAACACTGAAGCTTTCTTT.

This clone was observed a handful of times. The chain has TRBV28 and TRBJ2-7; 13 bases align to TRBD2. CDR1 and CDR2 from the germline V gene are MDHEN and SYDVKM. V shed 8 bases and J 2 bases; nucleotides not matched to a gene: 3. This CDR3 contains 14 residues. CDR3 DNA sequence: TGTGCCAGCGCTACTAGCGGGGGGGCCTACGAGCAGTACTTC. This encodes CASATSGGAYEQYF.